This TCR beta chain was identified in a study of T cells in Graves' hyperthyroidism and ophthalmopathy. Predating any ophthalmopathy symptoms, the blood sample was taken at first hyperthyroidism diagnosis. Between the trimmed V and J ends, which lost 2 bases and 1 base, there was a span of 6 bases. The CDR3 totals 14 residues. In germline, CDR1 is MGHRA, CDR2 YSYEKL. Amplified TCR beta CDR3 regions derived from RNA transcripts. The HTBI primer set drove a first-round RT-PCR of the TCR CDR3. Via MiXCR, TCRdb re-called the multiplex PCR reads, giving one row per CDR3 protein. This table has 140,000 or so distinct CDR3 sequences, more than 20% appearing once. This clonotype has a handful of counts.

The chain has TRBV4-1 and TRBJ2-1; no definite D call. The sequenced sample consisted of blood. The clonotype comes from a woman aged 50 to 60 with Graves' hyperthyroidism that later progressed to Graves' ophthalmopathy. CDR3 region: CASSQSVSYNEQFF. The DNA for the CDR3 is TGCGCCAGCAGCCAATCGGTATCCTACAATGAGCAGTTCTTC.